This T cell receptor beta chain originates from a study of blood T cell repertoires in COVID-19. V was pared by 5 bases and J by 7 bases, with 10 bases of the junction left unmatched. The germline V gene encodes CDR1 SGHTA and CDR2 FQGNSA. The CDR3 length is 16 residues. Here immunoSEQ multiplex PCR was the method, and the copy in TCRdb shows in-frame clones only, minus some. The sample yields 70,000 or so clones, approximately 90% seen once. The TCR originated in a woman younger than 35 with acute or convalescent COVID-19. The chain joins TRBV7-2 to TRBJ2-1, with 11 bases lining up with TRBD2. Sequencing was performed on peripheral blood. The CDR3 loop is CASSRRASGGWNEQFF. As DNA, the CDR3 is TGTGCCAGCAGCCGTAGGGCTAGCGGGGGGTGGAATGAGCAGTTCTTC.